These 11 T cell receptor beta chains share one sample of origin, sequenced in a study of control samples from healthy donors and cancer patients. The assay was immunoSEQ multiplex PCR, and TCRdb's table has in-frame clones only and misses some. This table has 150,000 to 200,000 clones, over 85% appearing once. The specimen was blood. The receptors were sampled from a young man in good health.

The chain recombines TRBV9 with TRBJ2-2; TRBD1 matches at 9 bases. From germline, CDR1 is SGDLS and CDR2 YYNGEE. V shed 2 bases, J shed 8 bases, and the junction held 10 bases outside the gene matches. The CDR3 length is 16 residues. The CDR3 is CASSVGGQGPWGELFF. DNA for the CDR3: TGTGCCAGCAGCGTTGGGGGACAGGGCCCATGGGGGGAGCTGTTTTTT.

The chain carries TRBV19 and TRBJ1-5; 7 bases map to TRBD1. The CDR3 extends over 18 amino acids. The germline V gene has CDR1 LNHDA and CDR2 SQIVND (reference sequence). J lost 0 bases, V lost 5 bases, and 13 bases had no gene match. CDR3 amino acids: CASSVRTGPPYSNQPQHF. The CDR3 DNA reads TGTGCCAGTAGTGTCCGGACAGGACCCCCATATAGCAATCAGCCCCAGCATTTT. Based on the CDR3 plus reference TRBV19 and TRBJ1-5, the full variable domain is DGGITQSPKYLFRKEGQNVTLSCEQNLNHDAMYWYRQDPGQGLRLIYYSQIVNDFQKGDIAEGYSVSREKKESFPLTVTSAQKNPTAFYLCASSVRTGPPYSNQPQHFGDGTRLSIL.

The chain is built from TRBV2 and TRBJ2-7; 7 bases map to TRBD1. Losses at the gene ends were 4 bases for V and 2 bases for J; bases not matched to a gene: 5. From germline, CDR1 is SNHLY and CDR2 FYNNEI. This CDR3 has 14 amino acids. The DNA of the CDR3 is TGTGCCAGCAGTGTCGGACAGGTTACCTACGAGCAGTACTTC. Amino acid sequence: CASSVGQVTYEQYF. Filled out from reference TRBV2 and TRBJ2-7, the complete variable domain reads EPEVTQTPSHQVTQMGQEVILRCVPISNHLYFYWYRQILGQKVEFLVSFYNNEISEKSEIFDDQFSVERPDGSNFTLKIRSTKLEDSAMYFCASSVGQVTYEQYFGPGTRLTVT.

This rearrangement joins TRBV25-1 to TRBJ1-1, with D unclear. This CDR3 comprises 14 residues. Germline V gene lookup returns CDR1 MGHDK and CDR2 SYGVNS. V lost 2 bases, J lost 2 bases, and 9 bases lay in between. The chain's CDR3 is CASSENRRNTEAFF. CDR3 sequence (DNA): TGTGCCAGCAGTGAAAACCGGCGCAACACTGAAGCTTTCTTT.

The chain is built from TRBV5-6 and TRBJ2-7; D gene unclear. Germline V CDR1 and CDR2: SGHDT, YYEEEE. This CDR3 has 11 residues. The V gene lost 4 bases and the J gene lost 3 bases, with 5 bases spanning the gap. The CDR3 bases are TGTGCCAGCAGCGGGCTCTACGAGCAGTACTTC. Translating gives CASSGLYEQYF.

The rearrangement joins TRBV27 to TRBJ2-2; 9 bases are a match to TRBD2. Trimming at V came to 5 bases and at J to 3 bases, leaving 10 bases not matched to a gene. From germline, CDR1 is MNHEY and CDR2 SMNVEV (reference sequence). CDR3 length: 17 amino acids. In DNA form, the CDR3 reads TGTGCCAGCAGTATCGGGTCGCTAGCGGGATACACCGGGGAGCTGTTTTTT. Amino acid sequence: CASSIGSLAGYTGELFF.

The chain joins TRBV28 to TRBJ1-1, with no clear D. In germline, CDR1 is MDHEN, CDR2 SYDVKM. CDR3 length: 12 amino acids. V was trimmed by 6 bases and J by 5 bases, leaving 10 bases between them. In DNA, the CDR3 is TGTGCCAGCAGCGCGGTTAGGACTGAAGCTTTCTTT. Its translation: CASSAVRTEAFF.

The rearrangement uses TRBV2 and TRBJ1-2; 7 bases are a match to TRBD1. Trimming at V came to 5 bases and at J to 5 bases, leaving 11 bases not matched to a gene. Per germline, CDR1 SNHLY and CDR2 FYNNEI. The CDR3 contains 15 residues. The CDR3 loop is CASSSAGTENYGYTF. The CDR3, as DNA: TGTGCCAGCAGTTCCGCTGGGACAGAGAATTATGGCTACACCTTC.

The chain joins TRBV6-4 to TRBJ2-1; D might be TRBD2 (5 bases). CDR3 size: 16 residues. V was cut by 0 bases and J by 7 bases, with 16 bases left in between. Germline V gene sequence: CDR1 MRHNA, CDR2 SNTAGT. CDR3 sequence: CASSDSVRARGNEQFF. DNA of the CDR3: TGTGCCAGCAGTGACTCGGTCCGGGCCCGCGGGAATGAGCAGTTCTTC.

The chain has TRBV19 and TRBJ1-3; 8 positions match TRBD1. This CDR3 contains 14 residues. The germline V gene encodes CDR1 LNHDA and CDR2 SQIVND (reference sequence). The V and J ends lost 7 bases and 0 bases, in that order; junction bases with no gene match: 2. The CDR3 DNA is TGTGCCAGTATGGGGACAGGCTCTGGAAACACCATATATTTT. Translated, it gives CASMGTGSGNTIYF.

With regard to this clone: The same CDR3 arises from other DNA sequences in this sample as well. This sequence joins TRBV24-1 and TRBJ1-5; no clear D. Germline CDR1 KGHDR, CDR2 SFDVKD. Trimming pared 2 bases from V and 4 bases from J, leaving 2 bases between. The CDR3 loop spans 12 amino acids. CDR3 protein: CATSDSNQPQHF. DNA of the CDR3: TGTGCCACCAGTGATTCTAATCAGCCCCAGCATTTT.